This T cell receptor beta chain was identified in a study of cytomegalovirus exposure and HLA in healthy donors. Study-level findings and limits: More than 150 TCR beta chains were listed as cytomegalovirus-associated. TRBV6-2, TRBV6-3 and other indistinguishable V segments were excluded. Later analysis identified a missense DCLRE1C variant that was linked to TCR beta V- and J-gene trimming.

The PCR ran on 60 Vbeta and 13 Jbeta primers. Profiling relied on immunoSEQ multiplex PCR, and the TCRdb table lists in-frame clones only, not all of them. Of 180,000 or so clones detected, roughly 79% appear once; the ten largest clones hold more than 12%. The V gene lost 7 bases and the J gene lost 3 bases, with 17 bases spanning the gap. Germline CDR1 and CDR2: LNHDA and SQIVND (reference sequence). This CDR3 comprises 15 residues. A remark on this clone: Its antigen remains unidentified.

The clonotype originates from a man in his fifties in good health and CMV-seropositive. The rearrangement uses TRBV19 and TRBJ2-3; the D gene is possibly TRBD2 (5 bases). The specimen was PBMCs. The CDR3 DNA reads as TGTGCCAGTAATCTCGACTATGGGTCTACAGATACGCAGTATTTT. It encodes CASNLDYGSTDTQYF. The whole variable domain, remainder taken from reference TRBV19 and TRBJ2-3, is DGGITQSPKYLFRKEGQNVTLSCEQNLNHDAMYWYRQDPGQGLRLIYYSQIVNDFQKGDIAEGYSVSREKKESFPLTVTSAQKNPTAFYLCASNLDYGSTDTQYFGPGTRLTVL.